One sample yielded the 3 T cell receptor beta chains listed below, sequenced in a study of T cell repertoires in cytomegalovirus infection. MiXCR was run by TCRdb on the reads, yielding one entry per CDR3 protein. The sample consists of 150,000 to 200,000 distinct CDR3 sequences, about 30% of them appearing once. Sequencing used PBMCs. All receptors come from a human donor in good health (CMV status not recorded). Some clones in this sample may be carry-over from other donors' samples.

Remarks on this clonotype: The final CDR3 position lacks the conserved phenylalanine or tryptophan, pointing to a likely read error. The chain couples TRBV19 to TRBJ1-5; D unclear. There are 12 residues in the CDR3. The germline V gene encodes CDR1 LNHDA and CDR2 SQIVND (reference sequence). Trimming took 9 bases from V and 4 from J, leaving 10 bases between them. CDR3 bases: TGTGCCAGCGTACAGCCGAATCAGCCCCAGCATATT. Translation: CASVQPNQPQHI.

Turning to this clonotype: A much larger clone is a single base away; this may be a read error. V usage is TRBV12-5 and J usage is TRBJ2-1; tentative D call: TRBD2 (6 bases). This CDR3 contains 17 residues. Germline CDR1 LGHNT, CDR2 FRNRAP. The CDR3 protein is CASGAFSGTSLYTEQFF. CDR3 DNA: TGTGCTAGTGGTGCCTTCTCCGGGACTTCCCTTTACACTGAGCAGTTCTTC.

The chain joins TRBV10-3 to TRBJ2-2; TRBD2 matches at 9 bases. The V segment lost 5 bases and the J segment 0 bases; nucleotides outside the gene matches: 4. Germline V gene sequence: CDR1 ENHRY, CDR2 SYGVKD. The CDR3 extends over 16 amino acids. Written as DNA, the CDR3 is TGTGCCATCAGTAAAAGCGGGGGGACGAACACCGGGGAGCTGTTTTTT. It is translated as CAISKSGGTNTGELFF.